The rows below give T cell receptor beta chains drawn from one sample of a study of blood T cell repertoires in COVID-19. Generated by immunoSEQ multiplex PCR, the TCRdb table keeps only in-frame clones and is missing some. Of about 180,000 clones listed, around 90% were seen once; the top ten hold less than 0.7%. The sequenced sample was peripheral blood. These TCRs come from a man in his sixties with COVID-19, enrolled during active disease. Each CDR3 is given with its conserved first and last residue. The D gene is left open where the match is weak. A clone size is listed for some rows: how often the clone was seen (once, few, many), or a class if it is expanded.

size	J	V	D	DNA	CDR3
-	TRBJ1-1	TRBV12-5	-	TGTGCTAGTGGTTTGACGGACTTGAACACTGAAGCTTTCTTT	CASGLTDLNTEAFF
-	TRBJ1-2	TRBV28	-	TGTGCCAGCAGCAAAACCCGACAGTCCTATGGCTACACCTTC	CASSKTRQSYGYTF
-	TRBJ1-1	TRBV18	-	TGTGCCAGCTCACCCGGCAGGGCTGAGAACACTGAAGCTTTCTTT	CASSPGRAENTEAFF
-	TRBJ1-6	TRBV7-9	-	TGTGCCAGCAGCTTAGCGGCGAGGATTAATTCACCCCTCCACTTT	CASSLAARINSPLHF
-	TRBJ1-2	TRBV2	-	TGTGCCAGCAGGGCAGGGGAAGGCTACACCTTC	CASRAGEGYTF
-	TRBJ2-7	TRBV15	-	TGTGCCACCAGCGAGGGACAACGGAGAAAGACCTACGAGCAGTACTTC	CATSEGQRRKTYEQYF
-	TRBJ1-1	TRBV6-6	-	TGTGCCAGCAGTTCCCAAACAGCGAACACTGAAGCTTTCTTT	CASSSQTANTEAFF
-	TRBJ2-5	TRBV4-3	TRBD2	TGCGCCAGCAGCCAGACCCCGGGACTAGCCCAAGAGACCCAGTACTTC	CASSQTPGLAQETQYF
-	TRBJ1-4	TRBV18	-	TGTGCCAGCTCTCGCGGGGCCGGCGAAAAACTGTTTTTT	CASSRGAGEKLFF
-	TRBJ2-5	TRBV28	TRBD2	TGTGCCAGCCACCGGGGAGGGAGAGAGACCCAGTACTTC	CASHRGGRETQYF
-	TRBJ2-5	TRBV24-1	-	TGTGCCACCAGTGATTTTGACAGTGAAGAGACCCAGTACTTC	CATSDFDSEETQYF
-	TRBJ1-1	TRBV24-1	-	TGTGCCACCAGTACATACACTGAAGCTTTCTTT	CATSTYTEAFF
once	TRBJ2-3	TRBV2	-	TGTGCCAGCGAGGGCGCCCCGAGAGGCGATACGCAGTATTTT	CASEGAPRGDTQYF
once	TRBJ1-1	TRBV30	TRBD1	TGTGCCTGGTGTCGACAGGGGAACACTGAAGCTTTCTTT	CAWCRQGNTEAFF
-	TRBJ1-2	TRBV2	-	TGTGCCAGCAGTGAAACGGGGTCTGGCTATGGCTACACCTTC	CASSETGSGYGYTF
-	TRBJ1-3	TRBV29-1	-	TGCAGCGTTACAGAACCCTTTGGAAACACCATATATTTT	CSVTEPFGNTIYF
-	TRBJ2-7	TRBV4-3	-	TGCGCCAGCAGCCAAGATATCGTCCTAGCCGTCGAGCAGTACTTC	CASSQDIVLAVEQYF
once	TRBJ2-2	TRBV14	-	TGTGCCAGCAGCCAAGCCAGGGCCAGCACCGGGGAGCTGTTTTTT	CASSQARASTGELFF
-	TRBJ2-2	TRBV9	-	TGTGCCAGCAGCGTAGAGGGGAGGGGGAACGGGGAGCTGTTTTTT	CASSVEGRGNGELFF
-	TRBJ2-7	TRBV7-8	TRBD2	TGTGCCAGCAGCCTCAGACTAGCGGGGGACTCCTACGAGCAGTACTTC	CASSLRLAGDSYEQYF
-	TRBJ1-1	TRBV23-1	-	TGCGCCAGCAGTCAACCAGTCATGAACACTGAAGCTTTCTTT	CASSQPVMNTEAFF
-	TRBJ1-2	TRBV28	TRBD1	TGTGCCAGCAGAAGCCGGGACAGGGAACTCTATGGCTACACCTTC	CASRSRDRELYGYTF
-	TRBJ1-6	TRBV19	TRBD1	TGTGCCAGTAGTTTCCTGGGACAGGATTTCAATTCACCCCTCCACTTT	CASSFLGQDFNSPLHF
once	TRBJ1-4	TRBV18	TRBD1	TGTGCCAGCTCCGCCGGGACAGCAAGTTCAACTAATGAAAAACTGTTTTTT	CASSAGTASSTNEKLFF
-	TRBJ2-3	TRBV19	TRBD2	TGTGCCAGTAGGCTGGGACTAGCCAGAGATACGCAGTATTTT	CASRLGLARDTQYF
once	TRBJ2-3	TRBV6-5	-	TGTGCCAGCAGTTTTGGGGGCAGGGGAAAATTGGATACGCAGTATTTT	CASSFGGRGKLDTQYF
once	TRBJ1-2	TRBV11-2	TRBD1	TGTGCCAGCAGCCCAGCGGCCGGACAGGGGGGCTATGGCTACACCTTC	CASSPAAGQGGYGYTF
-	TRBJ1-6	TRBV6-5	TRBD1	TGTGCCAGCAGAGCCCCGGGACAGTTAAATTCACCCCTCCACTTT	CASRAPGQLNSPLHF
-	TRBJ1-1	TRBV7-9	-	TGTGCCAGCAGCTTAGTACAGAACGAAGCTTTCTTT	CASSLVQNEAFF
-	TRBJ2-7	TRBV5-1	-	TGCGCCAGCAGATCACAGGGGGGGACCCACGAGCAGTACTTC	CASRSQGGTHEQYF
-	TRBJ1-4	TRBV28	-	TGTGCCAGCAGTACCCCCCCGGGGAGACCTTCAACTAATGAAAAACTGTTTTTT	CASSTPPGRPSTNEKLFF
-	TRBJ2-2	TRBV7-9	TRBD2	TGTGCCAGCAGGGGACTAGCGGGGGCCTACACCGGGGAGCTGTTTTTT	CASRGLAGAYTGELFF
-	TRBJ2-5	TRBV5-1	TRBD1	TGCGCCAGCAGCTACACTCCTCTAAACCGGGACAGGGGTTACCAGACCCAGTACTTC	CASSYTPLNRDRGYQTQYF
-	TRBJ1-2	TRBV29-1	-	TGCAGCGTTAACACACCCCAGGGGTATGGCTACACCTTC	CSVNTPQGYGYTF
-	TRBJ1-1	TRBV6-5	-	TGTGCCAGCGCCAGTCAGGGTACTGAAGCTTTCTTT	CASASQGTEAFF
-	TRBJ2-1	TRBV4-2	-	TGTGCCAGCAGCCAAGATGGACAGACTAAGGGGCAGTTCTTC	CASSQDGQTKGQFF
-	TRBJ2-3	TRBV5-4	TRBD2	TGTGCCAGCAGCTTCCTAGCGGGAGTGGCAGATACGCAGTATTTT	CASSFLAGVADTQYF
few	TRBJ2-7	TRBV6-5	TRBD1	TGTGCCAGCAGTTACTCAGGACAGGGTCCCTCCTACGAGCAGTACTTC	CASSYSGQGPSYEQYF
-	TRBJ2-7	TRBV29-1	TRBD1	TGCAGCGTCGGGGACAGCTCCTACGAGCAGTACTTC	CSVGDSSYEQYF
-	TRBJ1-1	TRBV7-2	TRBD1	TGTGCCAGCAGACAGACAGGGTCGAACACTGAAGCTTTCTTT	CASRQTGSNTEAFF
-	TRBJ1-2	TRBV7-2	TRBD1	TGTGCCAGCAGCTTAGTATCAGCGAGTGGGACAGGACTCTATGGCTACACCTTC	CASSLVSASGTGLYGYTF
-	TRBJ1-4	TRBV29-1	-	TGCAGCGTCGGGGGAGGGCCTAATGAAAAACTGTTTTTT	CSVGGGPNEKLFF
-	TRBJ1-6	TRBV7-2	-	TGTGCCAGCAGCTTCCAGGCTCCGTCACCCCTCCACTTT	CASSFQAPSPLHF
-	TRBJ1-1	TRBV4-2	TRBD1	TGTGCCAGCAGCCTTAGGACAGGGAATTCTGAAGCTTTCTTT	CASSLRTGNSEAFF
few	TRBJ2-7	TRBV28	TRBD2	TGTGCCAGCAGTTTAGGGGCGGGGGGCCGATACGAGCAGTACTTC	CASSLGAGGRYEQYF
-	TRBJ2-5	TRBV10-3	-	TGTGCCATCAGTGAGTCAAGGCAGGGGTACGAGACCCAGTACTTC	CAISESRQGYETQYF
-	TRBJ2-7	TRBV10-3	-	TGTGCCATCAGCGAAACTTACGAGCAGTACTTC	CAISETYEQYF
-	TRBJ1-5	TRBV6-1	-	TGTGCCAGCAGTGAAGTGTTGGGTTCGGGTCAGCCCCAGCATTTT	CASSEVLGSGQPQHF
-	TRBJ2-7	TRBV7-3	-	TGTGCCAGCAGCTTAGGGTCCAGGTACGAGCAGTACTTC	CASSLGSRYEQYF
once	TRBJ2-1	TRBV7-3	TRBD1	TGTGCCAGCAGCTTGGGGACAGGGCGAGACAATGAGCAGTTCTTC	CASSLGTGRDNEQFF